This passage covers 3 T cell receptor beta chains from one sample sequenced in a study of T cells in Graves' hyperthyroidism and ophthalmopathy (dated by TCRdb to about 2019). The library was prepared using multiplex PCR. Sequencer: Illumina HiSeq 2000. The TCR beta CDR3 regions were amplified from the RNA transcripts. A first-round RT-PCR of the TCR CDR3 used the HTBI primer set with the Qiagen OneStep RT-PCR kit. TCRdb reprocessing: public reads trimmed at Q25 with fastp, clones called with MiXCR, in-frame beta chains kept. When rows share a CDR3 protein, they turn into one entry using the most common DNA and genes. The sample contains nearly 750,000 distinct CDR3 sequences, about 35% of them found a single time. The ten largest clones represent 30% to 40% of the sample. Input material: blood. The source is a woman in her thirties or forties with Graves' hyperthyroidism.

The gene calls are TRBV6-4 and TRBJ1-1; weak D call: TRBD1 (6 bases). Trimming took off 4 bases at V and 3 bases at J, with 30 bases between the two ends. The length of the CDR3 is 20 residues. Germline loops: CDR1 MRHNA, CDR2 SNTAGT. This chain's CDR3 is CASSARRYRAADPQHTEAFF. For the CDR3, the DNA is TGTGCCAGCAGTGCTCGCCGATACAGGGCTGCAGATCCTCAGCACACTGAAGCTTTCTTT.

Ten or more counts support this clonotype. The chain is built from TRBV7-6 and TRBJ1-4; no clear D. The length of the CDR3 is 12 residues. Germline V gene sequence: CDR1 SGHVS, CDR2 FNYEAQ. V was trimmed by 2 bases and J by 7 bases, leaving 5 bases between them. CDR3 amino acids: CASSLWGEKLFF. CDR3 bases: TGTGCCAGCAGCTTATGGGGTGAAAAACTGTTTTTT.

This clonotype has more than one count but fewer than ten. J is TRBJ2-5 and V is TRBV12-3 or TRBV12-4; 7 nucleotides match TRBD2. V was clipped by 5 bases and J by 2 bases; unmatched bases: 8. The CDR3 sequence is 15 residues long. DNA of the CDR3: TGTGCCAGCAGTGGGGGGGGAGCCGTACAAGAGACCCAGTACTTC. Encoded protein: CASSGGGAVQETQYF.